Detailed here is one T cell receptor (beta chain). With 5 bases removed from V and 1 base from J, the gap between germline ends came to 20 bases. This CDR3 is 18 amino acids long. The germline gives CDR1 LGHNA, CDR2 YSLEER. The entry originates in a study of blood T cell repertoires in COVID-19. At the level of the study: COVID-19 samples collected from the United States, Italy and Spain covered acute and convalescent phases.

The table came from immunoSEQ multiplex PCR; TCRdb's copy has only in-frame clones and leaves some out. In the table there are about 260,000 clones, 85% to 90% of which are singletons. The chain recombines TRBV4-3 with TRBJ2-2; possible D gene TRBD2, 6 bases. The sample was peripheral blood. The receptor was isolated from a woman aged 40 to 49 who had recovered from COVID-19. The CDR3 sequence is CASSGEVVAALNTGELFF. The CDR3 DNA is TGCGCCAGCAGCGGAGAGGTCGTAGCGGCCCTGAACACCGGGGAGCTGTTTTTT.